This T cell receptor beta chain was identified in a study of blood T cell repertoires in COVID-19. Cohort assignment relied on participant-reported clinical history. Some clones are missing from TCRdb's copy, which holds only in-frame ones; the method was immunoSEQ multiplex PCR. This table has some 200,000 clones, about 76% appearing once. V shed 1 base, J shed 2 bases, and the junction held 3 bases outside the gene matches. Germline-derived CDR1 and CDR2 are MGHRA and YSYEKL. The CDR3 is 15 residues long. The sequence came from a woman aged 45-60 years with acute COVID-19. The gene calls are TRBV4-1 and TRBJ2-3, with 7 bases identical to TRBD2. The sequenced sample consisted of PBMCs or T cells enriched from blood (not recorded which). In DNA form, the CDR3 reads TGCGCCAGCAGCCAAGTTGGGGGGGTCACAGATACGCAGTATTTT. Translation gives CASSQVGGVTDTQYF.